The sequence of this TCR beta chain was determined in a study of T-cell reconstitution after alpha-beta-depleted transplantation in children. During its preparation, the TCRbeta library received unique molecular identifiers. TCRdb recomputed calls from the PCR reads with MiXCR, one row per CDR3 protein. Of some 490,000 distinct CDR3 sequences listed, around an eighth are singletons. Per germline, CDR1 SGHDT and CDR2 YYEEEE. V trimming: 4 bases; J trimming: 4 bases; junction bases outside the gene matches: 13. CDR3 length: 18 amino acids. This clonotype was seen only a few times. V usage is TRBV5-6 and J usage is TRBJ2-1; 11 positions match TRBD2. The material sequenced was PBMCs from the stem cell graft donor, taken from the stem cell graft. The receptor comes from a human donor who donated a stem cell graft to a child with combined immunodeficiency. The CDR3 nucleotides are TGTGCCAGCAGCCGGGAGCTTAGCGGGAGGGCCGCTTACAATGAGCAGTTCTTC. It specifies CASSRELSGRAAYNEQFF. Complete variable domain (other parts from reference TRBV5-6 and TRBJ2-1): DAGVTQSPTHLIKTRGQQVTLRCSPKSGHDTVSWYQQALGQGPQFIFQYYEEEERQRGNFPDRFSGHQFPNYSSELNVNALLLGDSALYLCASSRELSGRAAYNEQFFGPGTRLTVL.